The 14 T cell receptor beta chains listed next were all sequenced from one sample in a study of blood T cell repertoires in COVID-19. The method was immunoSEQ multiplex PCR; TCRdb's version includes in-frame clones alone and lacks a portion of them. The sample includes 120,000 or so clones, nearly 90% of them seen just once. Sequenced input: peripheral blood. The receptors here all came from a woman aged 80 or over with acute or convalescent COVID-19.

The chain joins TRBV7-8 to TRBJ1-6, with D perhaps TRBD1 (6 bases). Germline CDR1 is SGHVS and CDR2 is FQNEAQ. V lost 0 bases and J 7 bases, leaving 7 bases between the germline ends. This CDR3 has 14 amino acids. This CDR3 is CASSLAGGNSPLHF. The DNA of the CDR3 is TGTGCCAGCAGCTTAGCTGGGGGCAATTCACCCCTCCACTTT.

CDR3 coding DNA: TGTGCCAGCAGCGCAACCGGGACTAGCACAGATACGCAGTATTTT. Protein: CASSATGTSTDTQYF. This rearrangement joins TRBV5-4 to TRBJ2-3; a weak D match, TRBD2 (6 bases). Germline CDR1 is SGHNT and CDR2 is YYREEE (reference sequence). CDR3 length: 15 residues. V lost 4 bases and J 0 bases, leaving 12 bases between the germline ends.

CDR3 sequence: CASSLAPPETTGELFF. Written as DNA, the CDR3 is TGTGCCAGCAGCTTAGCCCCGCCAGAAACCACCGGGGAGCTGTTTTTT. The chain couples TRBV7-6 to TRBJ2-2; D gene uncertain. CDR3 length: 16 amino acids. V was shortened by 0 bases and J by 4 bases, with 12 bases between the two germline ends. Germline CDR1 SGHVS, CDR2 FNYEAQ. The entire variable domain, with the rest obtained from reference TRBV7-6 and TRBJ2-2, is as follows: GAGVSQSPRYKVTKRGQDVALRCDPISGHVSLYWYRQALGQGPEFLTYFNYEAQQDKSGLPNDRFSAERPEGSISTLTIQRTEQRDSAMYRCASSLAPPETTGELFFGEGSRLTVL.

V gene TRBV29-1 combines with J gene TRBJ2-3, with a weak D call TRBD2 (6 bases). This CDR3 region has 13 residues. Germline V lookup: CDR1 SQVTM, CDR2 ANQGSEA. V was clipped by 5 bases and J by 1 base, with 10 bases between them. Written as DNA, the CDR3 is TGCAGCGTTACCAAGCGGGGCACAGATACGCAGTATTTT. Its protein is CSVTKRGTDTQYF.

The CDR3 DNA is TGTGCCAGCAGCTTAGCCTTGAGACTAGCCTACAATGAGCAGTTCTTC. It yields the protein CASSLALRLAYNEQFF. This chain joins TRBV7-9 and TRBJ2-1, with D tentatively TRBD2 (6 bases). The V gene's germline CDR1 is SEHNR and CDR2 FQNEAQ (reference sequence). V lost 0 bases to trimming and J lost 2 bases, with 11 bases between them. This CDR3 has 16 amino acids.

The chain couples TRBV21-1 to TRBJ2-4; TRBD2, the table's D call, was not compared with the DNA. TRBV21-1 is annotated as a pseudogene. The length of the CDR3 is 22 residues. The CDR3, as DNA: TGTGCCAGCAGCAAAGGGCCGGGGGCGACTAGCGGGAGGGCCGAGGCCAAAAACATTCAGTACTTC. It translates to CASSKGPGATSGRAEAKNIQYF.

The chain couples TRBV6-5 to TRBJ2-1; the match to TRBD1 covers 7 bases. V was clipped by 6 bases and J by 5 bases; unmatched bases: 4. The germline gives CDR1 MNHEY, CDR2 SVGAGI. The CDR3 contains 13 residues. The CDR3 DNA is TGTGCCAGCAGGGGACAGCTCAACAATGAGCAGTTCTTC. Translation: CASRGQLNNEQFF.

The rearrangement uses TRBV7-8 and TRBJ2-1; 10 nucleotides line up with TRBD1. V gave up 1 base and J gave up 12 bases; unmatched junction bases: 12. The CDR3 sequence is 16 residues long. Looked up from germline, CDR1 is SGHVS and CDR2 is FQNEAQ. The CDR3 nucleotides read TGTGCCAGCAGCTTAGGGGCCGGGACAGGGGTTTTAGGGCAGTTCTTC. Amino acid sequence: CASSLGAGTGVLGQFF.

This rearrangement joins TRBV18 to TRBJ2-2; D is perhaps TRBD1 (5 bases). Trimming stripped 5 bases from V and 2 bases from J, with 15 bases between. The V gene's germline CDR1 is KGHSH and CDR2 LQKENI. The CDR3 length is 16 residues. The CDR3 nucleotides read TGTGCCAGCTCAAAAGGGGAAACATTCAACACCGGGGAGCTGTTTTTT. Its translation is CASSKGETFNTGELFF.

The V and J genes are TRBV19 and TRBJ1-1, with TRBD1 matching 7 bases. Germline V gene sequence: CDR1 LNHDA, CDR2 SQIVND (reference sequence). The trim removed 0 bases at V and 8 bases at J, leaving 3 bases unmatched. CDR3 length: 13 amino acids. For the CDR3, the DNA is TGTGCCAGTAGTATAGACTGGACAGGCGAAGCTTTCTTT. This translates into CASSIDWTGEAFF.

This rearrangement joins TRBV7-2 to TRBJ1-2, with TRBD1 matching 9 bases. The trim removed 5 bases at V and 4 bases at J, leaving 5 bases unmatched. CDR3 length: 14 residues. The germline V gene has CDR1 SGHTA and CDR2 FQGNSA. CDR3 in amino acids: CASSKPGQGYGYTF. CDR3 coding DNA: TGTGCCAGCAGCAAACCGGGACAGGGCTATGGCTACACCTTC.

V is TRBV27 and J is TRBJ2-7; a weak D match, TRBD2 (6 bases). Between the trimmed V and J ends, which lost 2 bases and 3 bases, there was a span of 11 bases. Germline V gives CDR1 MNHEY, CDR2 SMNVEV (reference sequence). The CDR3 sequence is 14 residues long. CDR3 sequence reads: CASSLQGLDYEQYF. The CDR3 coding sequence is TGTGCCAGCAGTTTACAGGGACTGGACTACGAGCAGTACTTC.

The chain has TRBV7-9 and TRBJ1-5; the D gene is possibly TRBD1 (6 bases). CDR1 and CDR2 (germline): SEHNR, FQNEAQ (reference sequence). The germline V and J ends were trimmed by 7 bases and 2 bases, with 18 bases remaining between them. The CDR3 length is 16 residues. CDR3 coding DNA: TGTGCCAGCACCAATACAGGGTTTATGGGCAATCAGCCCCAGCATTTT. Translation gives CASTNTGFMGNQPQHF.

This clone was seen only a few times. The V call is TRBV15, the J call TRBJ1-4; tentative D call: TRBD1 (6 bases). The CDR3 loop spans 15 amino acids. Germline assignment: CDR1 LNHNV and CDR2 YYDKDF (reference sequence). With 6 bases removed from V and 9 bases from J, the gap between germline ends came to 20 bases. CDR3 amino acids: CATREYREGGKKLFF. The CDR3, as DNA: TGTGCCACCAGAGAATACAGGGAAGGAGGCAAAAAACTGTTTTTT.